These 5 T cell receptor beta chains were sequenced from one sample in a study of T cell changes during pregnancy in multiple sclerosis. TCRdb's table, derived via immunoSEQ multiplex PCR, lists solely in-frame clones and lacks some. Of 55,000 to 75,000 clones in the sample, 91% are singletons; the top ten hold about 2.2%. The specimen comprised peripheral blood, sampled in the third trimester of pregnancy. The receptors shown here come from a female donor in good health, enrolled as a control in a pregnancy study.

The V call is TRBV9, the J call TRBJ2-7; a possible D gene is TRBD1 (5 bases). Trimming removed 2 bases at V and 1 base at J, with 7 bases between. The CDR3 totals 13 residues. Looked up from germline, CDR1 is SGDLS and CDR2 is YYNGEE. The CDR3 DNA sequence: TGTGCCAGCAGCGTCGACAGTTCCTACGAGCAGTACTTC. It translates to CASSVDSSYEQYF.

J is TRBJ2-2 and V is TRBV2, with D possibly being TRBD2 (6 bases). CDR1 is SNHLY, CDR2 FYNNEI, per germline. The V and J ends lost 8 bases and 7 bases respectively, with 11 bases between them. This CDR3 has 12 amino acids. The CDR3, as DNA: TGTGCCAGCGCGGGACCCGGCGGGGAGCTGTTTTTT. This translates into CASAGPGGELFF.

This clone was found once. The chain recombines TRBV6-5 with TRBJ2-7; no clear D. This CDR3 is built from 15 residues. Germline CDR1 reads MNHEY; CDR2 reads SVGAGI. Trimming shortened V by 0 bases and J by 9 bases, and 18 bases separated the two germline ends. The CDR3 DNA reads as TGTGCCAGCAGTTACTCAGCCTCTCCGCCTACGGGGCAGTACTTC. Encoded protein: CASSYSASPPTGQYF.

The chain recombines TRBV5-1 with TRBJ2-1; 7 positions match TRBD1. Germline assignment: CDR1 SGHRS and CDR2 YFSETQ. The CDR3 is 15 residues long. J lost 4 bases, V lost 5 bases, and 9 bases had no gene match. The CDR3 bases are TGCGCCAGCAGTCTGATCGGGACAGCTTACAATGAGCAGTTCTTC. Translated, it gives CASSLIGTAYNEQFF.

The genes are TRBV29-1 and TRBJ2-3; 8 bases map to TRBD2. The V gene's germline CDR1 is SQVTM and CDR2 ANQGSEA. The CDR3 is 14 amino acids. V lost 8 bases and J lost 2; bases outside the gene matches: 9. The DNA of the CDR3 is TGCAGCCTATTCCCCGGGGGGGCCACAGATACGCAGTATTTT. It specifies CSLFPGGATDTQYF.